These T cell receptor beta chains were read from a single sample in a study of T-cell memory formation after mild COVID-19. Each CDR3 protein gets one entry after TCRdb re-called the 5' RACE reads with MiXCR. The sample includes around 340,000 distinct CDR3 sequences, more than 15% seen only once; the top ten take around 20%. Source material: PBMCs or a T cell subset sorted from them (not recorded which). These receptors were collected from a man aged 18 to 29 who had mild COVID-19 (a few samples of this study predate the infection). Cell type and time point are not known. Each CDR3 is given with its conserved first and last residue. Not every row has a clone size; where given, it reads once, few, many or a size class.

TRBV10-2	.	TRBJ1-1	CASRTGFATEAFF
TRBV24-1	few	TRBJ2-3	CATAAGGHGTDTQYF
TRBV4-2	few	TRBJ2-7	CASSQDRREQYF
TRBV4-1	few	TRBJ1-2	CASSPSPTAHYGYTF
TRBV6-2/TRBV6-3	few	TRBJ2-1	CASSYSGVLVYNEQFF
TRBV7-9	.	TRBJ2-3	CASSTAVAGVPDTQYF
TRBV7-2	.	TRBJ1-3	CASSEQGHTIYF
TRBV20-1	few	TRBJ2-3	CSARGSTDTQYF
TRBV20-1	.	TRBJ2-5	CSARTPTQYF
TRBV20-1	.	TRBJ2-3	CSARPTSADFADTQYF
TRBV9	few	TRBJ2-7	CASSVGGLAPYEQYF
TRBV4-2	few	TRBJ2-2	CASSQEVSGTGELFF
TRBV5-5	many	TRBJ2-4	CASSLLTAELIVQYF
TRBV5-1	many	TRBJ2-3	CASSLQPRGTDTQYF
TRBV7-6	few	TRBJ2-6	CASSFRSGANVLTF
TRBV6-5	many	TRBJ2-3	CASSYSLGTDTQYF
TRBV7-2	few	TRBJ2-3	CASSLTGSDAISTDTQYF
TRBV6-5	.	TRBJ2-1	CASTRSGAYNEQFF
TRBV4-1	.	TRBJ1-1	CASRLSGGFNTEAFF
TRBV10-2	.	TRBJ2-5	CASSELGTSGQETQYF
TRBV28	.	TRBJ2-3	CASSLAGIGKTDTQYF
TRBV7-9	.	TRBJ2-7	CATSGKDYEQYF
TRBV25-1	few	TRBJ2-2	CASSDGRTFTGELFF
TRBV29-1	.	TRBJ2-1	CSAGTPYNEQFF
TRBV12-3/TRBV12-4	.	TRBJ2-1	CASRRAGGFYNEQFF
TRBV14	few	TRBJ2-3	CASSQRLADTQYF
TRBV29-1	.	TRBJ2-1	CSVESGSRSYNEQFF
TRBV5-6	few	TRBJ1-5	CASSLGGRQPQHF
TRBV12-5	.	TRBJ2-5	CASGSGRETQYF
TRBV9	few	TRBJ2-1	CASSVVGDNYNEQFF
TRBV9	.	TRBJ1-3	CASSPLQGRNTIYF
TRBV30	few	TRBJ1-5	CAWSVGSNQPQHF
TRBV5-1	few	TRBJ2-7	CASSLGLPYEQYF
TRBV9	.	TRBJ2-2	CASSPRTNTGELFF
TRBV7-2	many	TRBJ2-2	CASSSGLPGELFF
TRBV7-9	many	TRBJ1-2	CASSLRGQGDGYTF
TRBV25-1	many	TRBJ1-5	CASSQTDSNQPQHF
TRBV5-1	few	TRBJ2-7	CASSSKGDYEQYF
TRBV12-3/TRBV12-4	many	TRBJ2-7	CASSLPLGEQYF
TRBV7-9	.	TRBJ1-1	CASSLVGRGMAEAFF
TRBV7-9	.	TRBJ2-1	CATGRQGTYNEQFF